This TCR beta chain was retrieved from a study of cytomegalovirus exposure and HLA in healthy donors. Regarding the study as a whole: The study designated over 150 TCR beta chains cytomegalovirus-associated. The later analysis indicated that the majority of CMV-associated TCR beta chains appeared HLA-restricted.

The CDR3 length is 15 residues. On this clone: Antigen: not known.

Healthy donors of bone marrow made up the group. Donors showed nominal health when sampled, although they likely had unrecorded immune exposures. Primers: 60 Vbeta forward and 13 Jbeta reverse. Profiled with immunoSEQ multiplex PCR; TCRdb holds only in-frame clones, not every one. Among 150,000 to 200,000 clones listed, around 80% were seen once. V and J are TRBV21-1 and TRBJ1-5; the table's D gene call, TRBD1, was not cross checked with the DNA. TRBV21-1 is a pseudogene segment. The receptor comes from a woman in her twenties or thirties in good health and CMV-seropositive. Sequenced: PBMCs. Here the CDR3 reads CASSKRDMREQPQHF. CDR3 DNA sequence: TGTGCCAGCAGCAAACGGGACATGAGGGAGCAGCCCCAGCATTTT.